The 12 T cell receptor beta chains below all came from one sample that was sequenced in a study of CD8+ T cells in alopecia areata. Treatment here: oral pan-JAK inhibitor, 5-10 mg twice daily. Sequencing used cDNA as its template, made by extracting RNA and reverse transcribing it. Generated by immunoSEQ multiplex PCR, the TCRdb table keeps only in-frame clones and is missing some. This table has approximately 120,000 clones, over 55% appearing once. The source was CD4+ T cells sorted from blood, collected at week 4, from a patient treated with tofacitinib. All receptors come from a human donor with alopecia areata.

This clone showed up just a few times. This chain joins TRBV7-8 and TRBJ2-5; 9 bases agree with TRBD1. Germline V CDR1 and CDR2: SGHVS, FQNEAQ. This CDR3 has 14 residues. The junction had 4 bases not matched to a gene; V was cut back by 4 bases and J by 4 bases. The CDR3 nucleotides read TGTGCCAGCAGCTCGGACAGGGGAGGAGAGACCCAGTACTTC. Its translation is CASSSDRGGETQYF.

The chain uses TRBV7-2 and TRBJ1-1; D unresolved. Germline V gene sequence: CDR1 SGHTA, CDR2 FQGNSA. The CDR3 covers 14 residues. V dropped 1 base and J dropped 4 bases, with 10 bases sitting between them. CDR3 coding DNA: TGTGCCAGCAGCTTAGGGATGGTGGGCACTGAAGCTTTCTTT. This sequence encodes CASSLGMVGTEAFF.

The chain couples TRBV5-1 to TRBJ2-1; tentative D call: TRBD2 (7 bases). Germline V gene sequence: CDR1 SGHRS, CDR2 YFSETQ. The CDR3 covers 17 residues. V lost 4 bases and J 8 bases, leaving 25 bases between the germline ends. CDR3 sequence reads: CASSPVSGGGHFDEQFF. Written as DNA, the CDR3 is TGCGCCAGCAGCCCCGTGAGTGGGGGGGGGCATTTCGATGAGCAGTTCTTC.

This chain uses TRBV15 with TRBJ1-2, with no clear D. V lost 3 bases and J lost 8, with 7 bases in between. Germline CDR1 and CDR2: LNHNV and YYDKDF (reference sequence). This CDR3 spans 11 amino acids. CDR3 in DNA: TGTGCCACCAGCAGGGTGATAGGCTACACCTTC. This gives the protein CATSRVIGYTF.

This chain's CDR3 is CASSGQGGNQPQHF. The DNA for the CDR3 is TGTGCCAGCAGTGGACAGGGGGGTAATCAGCCCCAGCATTTT. This sequence joins TRBV27 and TRBJ1-5, with 10 bases fitting TRBD1. J was trimmed by 4 bases and V by 5 bases; bases with no gene match: 2. In germline, CDR1 is MNHEY, CDR2 SMNVEV (reference sequence). The CDR3 runs 14 residues.

The CDR3 region is CASSYTRASRDEQFF. CDR3 DNA: TGTGCCAGCAGTTACACCAGGGCTAGTAGGGATGAGCAGTTCTTC. The chain links TRBV6-5 to TRBJ2-1, with D possibly being TRBD1 (5 bases). This CDR3 is built from 15 residues. Trimming shortened V by 2 bases and J by 8 bases, and 16 bases separated the two germline ends. Germline V gene data show CDR1 as MNHEY and CDR2 as SVGAGI.

V and J are TRBV5-1 and TRBJ1-4, with D perhaps matching TRBD1 (5 bases). This CDR3 is built from 16 residues. Deletions cut 0 bases from V and 0 bases from J, with 9 bases between. Germline values: CDR1 SGHRS, CDR2 YFSETQ. CDR3 residues: CASSLEGTATNEKLFF. The CDR3 DNA reads TGCGCCAGCAGCTTGGAGGGGACGGCAACTAATGAAAAACTGTTTTTT. Complete variable domain (other parts from reference TRBV5-1 and TRBJ1-4): KAGVTQTPRYLIKTRGQQVTLSCSPISGHRSVSWYQQTPGQGLQFLFEYFSETQRNKGNFPGRFSGRQFSNSRSEMNVSTLELGDSALYLCASSLEGTATNEKLFFGSGTQLSVL.

This sequence joins TRBV7-9 and TRBJ2-3, with 7 bases fitting TRBD1. The ends lost 5 bases at V and 0 bases at J; junction bases unmatched: 2. The CDR3 runs to 14 residues. Germline V gene sequence: CDR1 SEHNR, CDR2 FQNEAQ (reference sequence). CDR3 loop: CASSEGQSTDTQYF. CDR3 bases: TGTGCCAGCAGCGAGGGACAGAGCACAGATACGCAGTATTTT.

The count of this clone is one. The rearrangement joins TRBV9 to TRBJ2-3; maybe TRBD1 (5 bases). The germline CDR1 and CDR2 sequences are SGDLS and YYNGEE. This CDR3 contains 14 residues. Between the trimmed V and J ends, which lost 2 bases and 2 bases, there was a span of 9 bases. The CDR3 region is CASSVAGITDTQYF. Here the CDR3 DNA reads TGTGCCAGCAGCGTCGCAGGGATCACAGATACGCAGTATTTT.

The chain's CDR3 is CASSLTESTEAFF. In DNA, the CDR3 is TGTGCCAGTAGTCTCACAGAATCCACTGAAGCTTTCTTT. This chain connects TRBV19 to TRBJ1-1; D uncertain. The CDR3 is 13 amino acids. Germline CDR1 LNHDA, CDR2 SQIVND (reference sequence). The V and J ends lost 5 bases and 4 bases respectively, with 11 bases between them.

The chain recombines TRBV7-9 with TRBJ1-1, with a possible D match to TRBD1 (5 bases). V dropped 3 bases and J dropped 0 bases, with 11 bases sitting between them. This CDR3 is built from 15 residues. The germline CDR1 and CDR2 sequences are SEHNR and FQNEAQ (reference sequence). Here the CDR3 DNA reads TGTGCCAGCAGCTTTCAGGGAGGGGTGAACACTGAAGCTTTCTTT. Residues: CASSFQGGVNTEAFF.

This chain joins TRBV7-9 and TRBJ2-5; possibly TRBD2 for D (6 bases). Germline lookup yields CDR1 SEHNR and CDR2 FQNEAQ (reference sequence). The CDR3 has 14 residues. The V end lost 2 bases, the J end lost 1 base, and 8 bases lay between the germline ends. CDR3 in DNA: TGTGCCAGCAGCTTACTGGGGGGCCAAGAGACCCAGTACTTC. Amino acid sequence: CASSLLGGQETQYF.